The source of this T cell receptor (beta chain) is a study of shared clonotypes between healthy human individuals. Study details: The cohort had two women and a few men, ages 18 to 49. Notes on the study in general: Clonotype sharing across donors was expected to vary with sequencing depth.

Comments on this clone: The antigen is unknown.

CDR3 length: 16 residues. V shed 1 base, J shed 7 bases, and the junction held 8 bases outside the gene matches. The V gene's germline CDR1 is SGHRS and CDR2 YFSETQ. Input per replicate PCR of unsorted PBMC was 300 ng DNA, corresponding to tens of thousands of T cell genomes. Assay: immunoSEQ multiplex PCR; the TCRdb copy retains only in-frame clones and omits some. The sample contains about half a million clones, roughly 80% of which appear only once. The rearrangement joins TRBV5-1 to TRBJ2-1, with 10 positions matching TRBD2. The sequencing sample was made of PBMCs. The TCR was taken from a woman aged 40-49 years in good health. Some clones in this sample may be carry-over from other donors' samples. Here the CDR3 DNA reads TGCGCCAGCAGCTTGTTTCCTAGCGGGAGATTGAATGAGCAGTTCTTC. This sequence encodes CASSLFPSGRLNEQFF.